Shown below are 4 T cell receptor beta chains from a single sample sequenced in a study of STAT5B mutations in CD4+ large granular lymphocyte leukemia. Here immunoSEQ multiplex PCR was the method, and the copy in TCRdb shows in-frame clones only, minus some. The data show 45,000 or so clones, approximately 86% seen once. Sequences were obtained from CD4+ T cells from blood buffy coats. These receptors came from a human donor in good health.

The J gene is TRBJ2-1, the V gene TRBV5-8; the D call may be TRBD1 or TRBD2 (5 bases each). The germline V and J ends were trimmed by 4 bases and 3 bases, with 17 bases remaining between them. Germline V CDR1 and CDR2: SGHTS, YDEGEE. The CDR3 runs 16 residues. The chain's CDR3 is CASSRDARTLYNEQFF. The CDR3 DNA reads TGTGCCAGCAGCCGGGACGCCAGGACCCTCTACAATGAGCAGTTCTTC.

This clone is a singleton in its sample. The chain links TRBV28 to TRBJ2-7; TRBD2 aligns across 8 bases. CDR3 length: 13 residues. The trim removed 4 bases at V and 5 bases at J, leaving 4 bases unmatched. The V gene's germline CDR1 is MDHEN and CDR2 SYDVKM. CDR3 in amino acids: CASSSGTRDEQYF. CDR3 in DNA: TGTGCCAGCAGTTCCGGGACTAGAGACGAGCAGTACTTC.

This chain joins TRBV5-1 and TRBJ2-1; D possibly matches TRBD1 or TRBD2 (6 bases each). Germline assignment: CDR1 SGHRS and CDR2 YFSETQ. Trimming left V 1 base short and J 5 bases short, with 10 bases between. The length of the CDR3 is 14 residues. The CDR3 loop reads CASSLTGANNEQFF. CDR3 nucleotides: TGCGCCAGCAGCTTGACGGGGGCTAACAATGAGCAGTTCTTC.

As DNA, the CDR3 is TGTGCCAGCAGCCGTTTGCAAAGACGGACTACCTACGAGCAGTACTTC. Amino acid sequence: CASSRLQRRTTYEQYF. V usage is TRBV11-2 and J usage is TRBJ2-7; a weak D match, TRBD2 (6 bases). Germline loops: CDR1 SGHAT, CDR2 FQNNGV. V lost 5 bases and J lost 2, with 19 bases in between. The CDR3 runs 16 residues.